This TCR beta chain was captured in a study of T cell responses to AZD1222 COVID-19 vaccine. Study-wide points: Spike-specific TCR breadth and depth grew following two AZD1222 doses. CD4 TCRs covered the whole spike, strongest at regions 160-218 and 743-854. Close to half of spike-specific TCRs reportedly recognize unmutated variant regions.

Clones were sequenced by immunoSEQ multiplex PCR, and TCRdb holds only the in-frame ones, with some missing. The top ten hold around 5.6% of the sample, which has 100,000 to 150,000 clones, 88% seen once. The CDR3 has 16 amino acids. The germline V gene has CDR1 SGHRS and CDR2 YFSETQ. With V trimmed by 1 base and J by 5 bases, 5 bases remained unmatched. With regard to this clone: Its target is unknown.

The sequences come from peripheral blood, collected on day 0 of AZD1222 vaccination. The clonotype was recovered from an adult in good health. The chain employs TRBV5-1 and TRBJ2-3, with 12 bases identical to TRBD2. The CDR3 here is CASSLLLAGGQDTQYF. The CDR3 nucleotides read TGCGCCAGCAGCTTGCTTCTAGCGGGGGGGCAAGATACGCAGTATTTT.